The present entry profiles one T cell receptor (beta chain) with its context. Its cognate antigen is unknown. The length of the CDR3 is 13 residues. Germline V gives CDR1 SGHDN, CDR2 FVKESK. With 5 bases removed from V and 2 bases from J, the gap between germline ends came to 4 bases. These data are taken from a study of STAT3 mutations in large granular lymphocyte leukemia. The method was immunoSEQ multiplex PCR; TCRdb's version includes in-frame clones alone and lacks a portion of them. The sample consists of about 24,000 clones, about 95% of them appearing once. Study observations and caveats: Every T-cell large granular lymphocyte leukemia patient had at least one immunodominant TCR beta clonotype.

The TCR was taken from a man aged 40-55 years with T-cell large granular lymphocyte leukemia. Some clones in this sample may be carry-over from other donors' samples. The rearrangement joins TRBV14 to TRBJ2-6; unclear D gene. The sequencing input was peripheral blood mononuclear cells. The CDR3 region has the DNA TGTGCCAGCAGCGGTCCTGGGGCCAACGTCCTGACTTTC. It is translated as CASSGPGANVLTF.